Here is one T cell receptor beta chain with its context. The data originate from a study of shared clonotypes between healthy human individuals. The wider study: Donors consisted of a couple of women and a few men between 18 and 49.

Some clones are missing from TCRdb's copy, which holds only in-frame ones; the method was immunoSEQ multiplex PCR. The table has about 480,000 clones, 60% to 85% seen once. Healthy HIV-negative adults with no recent acute infections or vaccinations were recruited as donors. Donors comprised only Caucasian adults living in Nashville, Tennessee. The V gene lost 4 bases and the J gene lost 2 bases, with 12 bases spanning the gap. The CDR3 sequence is 15 residues long. Germline loops: CDR1 SGHDT, CDR2 YYEEEE. The V gene is TRBV5-6, the J gene TRBJ2-2, with TRBD1 as a possible D gene (6 bases). The sequencing input was PBMCs. This sequence was found in a woman between 40 and 55 years old in good health. Some clones in this sample may be carry-over from other donors' samples. The CDR3 DNA is TGTGCCAGCAGCCCCGGACAGCTAAACACCGGGGAGCTGTTTTTT. Encoded protein: CASSPGQLNTGELFF.